This T cell receptor (beta chain) was captured by sequencing in a study of identical twins. With template switching, a universal primer site was added, and the cDNA carried unique molecular identifiers. Each CDR3 protein is one row after TCRdb ran MiXCR on the 5' RACE reads. The sample holds about 890,000 distinct CDR3 sequences, around 12% seen once. Study-wide points: The study found weaker excess twin sharing in beta out-of-frame sequences.

On this clonotype itself: The antigen remains unidentified.

Trimming stripped 4 bases from V and 7 bases from J, with 17 bases between. The germline CDR1 and CDR2 sequences are LGHDT and YNNKEL (reference sequence). The CDR3 covers 15 residues. In addition, the sample was reused for a study of yellow fever vaccine responses in identical twins.

This chain links TRBV3-1 with TRBJ2-1; D possibly uses TRBD1 or TRBD2 (6 bases each). Sequencing input: PBMCs. The sequence derives from a woman under 30 in good health. In nucleotides, the CDR3 is TGTGCCAGCAGCCCCCTAGGGGGGCTGTGGAATGAGCAGTTCTTC. Its translation: CASSPLGGLWNEQFF.